This T cell receptor (beta chain) was identified during a study of shared clonotypes between healthy human individuals. Study summary: Researchers assigned three CD4 naive, three CD4 memory, two CD8 naive and one CD8 memory plate to each donor.

Germline CDR1 and CDR2: SGDLS and YYNGEE. V was trimmed by 3 bases and J by 4 bases, leaving 8 bases between them. The CDR3 length is 14 residues. Replicate PCRs for sorted subsets used approximately 220 ng DNA; this equaled 25,000 to 30,000 T cell genomes. As processed by the authors: In the immunoSEQ data, sequences were junction-only and lacked quality scores, so filtering differed. Measured with immunoSEQ multiplex PCR; TCRdb has only the in-frame clones, and not every one. The V and J calls and clone size were taken over from that table, and D and trimming were inferred from the DNA. This table holds some 980,000 clones, about three quarters found once. This clone has just a few counts.

This TCR derives from a man younger than 35 in good health. Sequencing was carried out using memory CD4+ T cells sorted from blood. Sample subset: CD45RA-negative fraction. The rearrangement uses TRBV9 and TRBJ2-6; D uncertain. The chain's CDR3 is CASSGSQGANVLTF. The CDR3 DNA reads as TGTGCCAGCAGCGGTTCACAGGGGGCCAACGTCCTGACTTTC.